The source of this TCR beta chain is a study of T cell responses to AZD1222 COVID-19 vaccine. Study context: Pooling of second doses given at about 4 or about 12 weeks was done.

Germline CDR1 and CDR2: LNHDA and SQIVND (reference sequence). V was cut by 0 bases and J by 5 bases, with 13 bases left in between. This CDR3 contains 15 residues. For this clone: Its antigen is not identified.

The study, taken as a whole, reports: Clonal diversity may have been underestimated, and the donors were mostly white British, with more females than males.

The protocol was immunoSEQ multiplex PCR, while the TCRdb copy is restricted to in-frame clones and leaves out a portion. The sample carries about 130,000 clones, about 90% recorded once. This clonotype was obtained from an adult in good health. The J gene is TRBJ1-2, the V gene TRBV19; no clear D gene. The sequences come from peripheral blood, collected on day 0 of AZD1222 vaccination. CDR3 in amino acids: CASSIDWLAGYGYTF. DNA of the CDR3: TGTGCCAGTAGTATAGATTGGCTGGCGGGATATGGCTACACCTTC. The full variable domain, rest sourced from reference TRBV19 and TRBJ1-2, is DGGITQSPKYLFRKEGQNVTLSCEQNLNHDAMYWYRQDPGQGLRLIYYSQIVNDFQKGDIAEGYSVSREKKESFPLTVTSAQKNPTAFYLCASSIDWLAGYGYTFGSGTRLTVV.